This is a list of T cell receptor beta chains from one sample in a study of blood T cell repertoires in COVID-19. Sequencing was performed with immunoSEQ multiplex PCR; in TCRdb, only in-frame clones are kept and a portion is missing. The table shows tens of thousands of clones, with approximately 91% occurring only once. The sample consisted of peripheral blood. The receptor set was obtained from a man aged 60 to 69 with COVID-19, enrolled during active disease. CDR3s include the opening cysteine and the closing phenylalanine or tryptophan. The D gene is left open where the match is weak. Clone size is stated in some rows and not others, as once, few, many or a class when expanded.

D	size	V	J	length	DNA	CDR3
NA	NA	TRBV19	TRBJ2-2	16	TGTGCCAGTACCCCCTGGAGGGGAAAGGTCACCGGGGAGCTGTTTTTT	CASTPWRGKVTGELFF
NA	NA	TRBV2	TRBJ1-2	13	TGTGCCAGCACCGGAGGGTATAACTATGGCTACACCTTC	CASTGGYNYGYTF
NA	NA	TRBV11-3	TRBJ2-7	15	TGTGCCAGCAGCTTAGCGGCACGAACAGAAGGAGAGCAGTACTTC	CASSLAARTEGEQYF
TRBD1	NA	TRBV2	TRBJ1-2	16	TGTGCCAGCAGTCGGGAGGGGGACAGGGCTCTCTATGGCTACACCTTC	CASSREGDRALYGYTF
TRBD1	NA	TRBV27	TRBJ1-5	15	TGTGCCAGCAGTTCTACGACAGGGGCCCTTAGGGCCCAGCATTTT	CASSSTTGALRAQHF
NA	NA	TRBV29-1	TRBJ1-2	13	TGCAGCGTTTCCCAGGGTACTAACTATGGCTACACCTTC	CSVSQGTNYGYTF
NA	NA	TRBV19	TRBJ2-2	14	TGTGCCAGTAGTAGGGGGGTTCGAACCGGGGAGCTGTTTTTT	CASSRGVRTGELFF
NA	NA	TRBV7-9	TRBJ2-7	14	TGTGCCAGCAGCTTAGTGGCGGGATTCGACGAGCAGTACTTC	CASSLVAGFDEQYF
NA	NA	TRBV3-1/TRBV3-2	TRBJ2-7	12	TGTGCCAGCAGCCTACAGGGAACCGAGCAGTACTTC	CASSLQGTEQYF
NA	once	TRBV18	TRBJ2-1	15	TGTGCCAGCTCCCCGACTATGGCCAATCACAATGAGCAGTTCTTC	CASSPTMANHNEQFF
TRBD1	NA	TRBV28	TRBJ1-5	14	TGTGCCAGCAGTTTCGCAGGGGGTGACCAGCCCCAGCATTTT	CASSFAGGDQPQHF
NA	few	TRBV4-1	TRBJ2-7	17	TGCGCCAGCAGCCCCTTTAACGCAGGCCCACTCCTCTACGAGCAGTACTTC	CASSPFNAGPLLYEQYF
TRBD1	NA	TRBV6-5	TRBJ1-2	14	TGTGCCAGCAAGAACAGGGGGGAAGACTATGGCTACACCTTC	CASKNRGEDYGYTF
NA	NA	TRBV27	TRBJ2-1	12	TGTGCCAGCAGTTTGGGCAACAATGAGCAGTTCTTC	CASSLGNNEQFF
TRBD1	NA	TRBV5-1	TRBJ2-7	15	TGCGCCAGCAGGCTGGTGGACAGGGTCTCCTACGAGCAGTACTTC	CASRLVDRVSYEQYF
NA	NA	TRBV5-8	TRBJ2-1	17	TGTGCCAGCAGCTTGGCGGCCGCTGGAGGTATCTACAATGAGCAGTTCTTC	CASSLAAAGGIYNEQFF
TRBD2	NA	TRBV30	TRBJ2-7	15	TGTGCCTGGAGTGTAGGACTACTAGCGGGAGACGAGCAGTACTTC	CAWSVGLLAGDEQYF
NA	NA	TRBV19	TRBJ2-7	13	TGTGCCAGTAGTCGCGGAAGTCTCTACGAGCAGTACTTC	CASSRGSLYEQYF
NA	NA	TRBV6-2/TRBV6-3	TRBJ1-6	15	TGTGCCAGCAGTGCCCCAGGGAGGAGGAATTCACCCCTCCACTTT	CASSAPGRRNSPLHF
TRBD1	NA	TRBV28	TRBJ1-1	13	TGTGCCAGCGAACAGGGGGCGGACACTGAAGCTTTCTTT	CASEQGADTEAFF
NA	NA	TRBV6-1	TRBJ1-1	15	TGTGCCAGCAGTGAAGCGCGGGGGGTCGTCGCTGAAGCTTTCTTT	CASSEARGVVAEAFF
NA	NA	TRBV7-2	TRBJ2-7	11	TGTGCCAGCAGCTTAGAAGCCGGGCAGTACTTC	CASSLEAGQYF
NA	NA	TRBV19	TRBJ1-5	16	TGTGCCAGTCGTGGGCAGGGAGGGTATAGCAATCAGCCCCAGCATTTT	CASRGQGGYSNQPQHF
NA	NA	TRBV28	TRBJ1-4	12	TGTGCCAGCAGTTCGACGGAGGAAAAACTGTTTTTT	CASSSTEEKLFF
NA	NA	TRBV27	TRBJ1-1	15	TGTGCCAGCAGTCGACAGGCGCTCGCGAACACTGAAGCTTTCTTT	CASSRQALANTEAFF
NA	NA	TRBV30	TRBJ2-3	14	TGTGCCCTTCAGGGAGGGGGAGTAGCAGATACGCAGTATTTT	CALQGGGVADTQYF
NA	NA	TRBV29-1	TRBJ2-7	13	TGCAGCGTTCGGGGGAGGACGACCTACGAGCAGTACTTC	CSVRGRTTYEQYF
NA	NA	TRBV2	TRBJ2-5	10	TGTGCCAGCACCAGGGAGACCCAGTACTTC	CASTRETQYF
NA	NA	TRBV7-2	TRBJ1-5	17	TGTGCCAGCAGCCAGAGAGTGTCTTCCCGGGGGGCGCAGCCCCAGCATTTT	CASSQRVSSRGAQPQHF
TRBD2	NA	TRBV2	TRBJ2-5	15	TGTGCCAGCTTGGGGCTAGCGGGCCTCCAAGAGACCCAGTACTTC	CASLGLAGLQETQYF
TRBD2	NA	TRBV5-6	TRBJ2-7	15	TGTGCCAGCAGCTTGGTAGCGGGAGGTATCTACGAGCAGTACTTC	CASSLVAGGIYEQYF
TRBD2	NA	TRBV5-8	TRBJ2-1	17	TGTGCCAGCAGCTTGGCCTTTGGGACTAGCGGTTACAATGAGCAGTTCTTC	CASSLAFGTSGYNEQFF
NA	NA	TRBV2	TRBJ2-5	14	TGTGCCAGCAGTGATTCTCACAGCCAAGAGACCCAGTACTTC	CASSDSHSQETQYF
TRBD2	NA	TRBV27	TRBJ2-1	15	TGTGCCAGCAGTAGTGGGACTAGCCCGGCCAATGAGCAGTTCTTC	CASSSGTSPANEQFF
TRBD1	NA	TRBV11-2	TRBJ1-1	14	TGTGCCAGCAGCTCGTTACAGGGGGACACTGAAGCTTTCTTT	CASSSLQGDTEAFF
TRBD2	NA	TRBV12-3/TRBV12-4	TRBJ2-7	12	TGTGCCAGCAGCTCCGGGAGGGCGGAGCAGTACTTC	CASSSGRAEQYF
NA	NA	TRBV5-8	TRBJ2-7	13	TGTGCCAGCAGCTCTACGGACTTCTACGAGCAGTACTTC	CASSSTDFYEQYF
NA	NA	TRBV21-1	TRBJ2-1	8	TGTGCCAGCAGCTATCGGTTCTTC	CASSYRFF
NA	NA	TRBV6-4	TRBJ1-1	14	TGTGCCTCCCGGGGGGGGTCGGTGAACACTGAAGCTTTCTTT	CASRGGSVNTEAFF
TRBD2	NA	TRBV2	TRBJ2-7	15	TGTGCCAGCAGGTTTACTAGCGGGAGTAGTCAGGAGCAGTACTTC	CASRFTSGSSQEQYF
TRBD1	once	TRBV6-1	TRBJ1-2	16	TGTGCCAGCAGTGAAGCGGATCAGGGGGCTGCCTATGGCTACACCTTC	CASSEADQGAAYGYTF
NA	NA	TRBV4-1	TRBJ1-1	16	TGCGCCAGCAGCCAAGGATTTAGAGCGTCGAACACTGAAGCTTTCTTT	CASSQGFRASNTEAFF
TRBD1	NA	TRBV29-1	TRBJ1-2	12	TGCAGCGGCCAGACAGGGGACTATGGCTACACCTTC	CSGQTGDYGYTF
NA	NA	TRBV11-2	TRBJ2-1	13	TGTGCCAGCAGCTTCGGGACAATGAGGGAGCAGTTCTTC	CASSFGTMREQFF
TRBD1	NA	TRBV5-5	TRBJ2-3	15	TGTGCCAGCAGAAAACAGGGGGCTAGCACAGATACGCAGTATTTT	CASRKQGASTDTQYF
NA	NA	TRBV10-3	TRBJ2-1	11	TGTGCCATCAGTGATAGCGGTGAGCAGTTCTTC	CAISDSGEQFF
NA	NA	TRBV28	TRBJ1-6	14	TGTGCCAGCAGCCAGTCCGGGGGGAATTCACCCCTCCACTTT	CASSQSGGNSPLHF
NA	NA	TRBV28	TRBJ1-1	13	TGTGCCAGCAGTTTGTGGGCCTTTACTGAAGCTTTCTTT	CASSLWAFTEAFF
TRBD2	NA	TRBV7-2	TRBJ2-5	16	TGTGCCAGCAGCGGACTAGCGGGAGAGTCGGAAGAGACCCAGTACTTC	CASSGLAGESEETQYF
NA	once	TRBV5-1	TRBJ2-3	16	TGCGCCAGCAGCTTGGAGTCGGGGGTGAGCACAGATACGCAGTATTTT	CASSLESGVSTDTQYF
NA	NA	TRBV10-1	TRBJ1-1	12	TGCGCCAGCAGTTCAGGTTTTAGTGAAGCTTTCTTT	CASSSGFSEAFF
TRBD2	NA	TRBV28	TRBJ2-2	18	TGTGCCAGCAGTACGAGCTCCGGACTAGCGGGAGTGAACGGGGAGCTGTTTTTT	CASSTSSGLAGVNGELFF
TRBD2	NA	TRBV7-2	TRBJ2-7	16	TGTGCCAGCAGCACCCGCGGGACTAGCGGGACAGGGGAGCAGTACTTC	CASSTRGTSGTGEQYF
NA	few	TRBV30	TRBJ2-7	14	TGTGCCTGGTCCGGAGGAGGTCGGTCGGGCGAGCAGTACTTC	CAWSGGGRSGEQYF
NA	NA	TRBV7-2	TRBJ1-3	14	TGTGCCAGCAGCCCAGGGGTTAGTGGAAACACCATATATTTT	CASSPGVSGNTIYF
NA	NA	TRBV6-5	TRBJ1-2	14	TGTGCCAGCACTTCGGTGACAGTGTCGATGGGCTACACCTTC	CASTSVTVSMGYTF